This T cell receptor (beta chain) derives from a study of blood T cell repertoires in COVID-19. Sequencing was performed with immunoSEQ multiplex PCR; in TCRdb, only in-frame clones are kept and a portion is missing. The table has more than 100,000 clones, 65% to 90% seen once. The V gene end was trimmed by 2 bases and the J gene end by 5 bases; junction bases not matched to a gene: 15. The CDR3 consists of 19 residues. Germline V gives CDR1 KGHDR, CDR2 SFDVKD. Source material: peripheral blood. This chain joins TRBV24-1 and TRBJ2-5; 11 bases map to TRBD2. The sequence was obtained from a man older than 75 with acute or convalescent COVID-19. The CDR3 sequence is CATSDSTGLAVTGGETQYF. CDR3 sequence (DNA): TGTGCCACCAGTGATTCGACGGGACTAGCGGTAACCGGCGGGGAGACCCAGTACTTC.